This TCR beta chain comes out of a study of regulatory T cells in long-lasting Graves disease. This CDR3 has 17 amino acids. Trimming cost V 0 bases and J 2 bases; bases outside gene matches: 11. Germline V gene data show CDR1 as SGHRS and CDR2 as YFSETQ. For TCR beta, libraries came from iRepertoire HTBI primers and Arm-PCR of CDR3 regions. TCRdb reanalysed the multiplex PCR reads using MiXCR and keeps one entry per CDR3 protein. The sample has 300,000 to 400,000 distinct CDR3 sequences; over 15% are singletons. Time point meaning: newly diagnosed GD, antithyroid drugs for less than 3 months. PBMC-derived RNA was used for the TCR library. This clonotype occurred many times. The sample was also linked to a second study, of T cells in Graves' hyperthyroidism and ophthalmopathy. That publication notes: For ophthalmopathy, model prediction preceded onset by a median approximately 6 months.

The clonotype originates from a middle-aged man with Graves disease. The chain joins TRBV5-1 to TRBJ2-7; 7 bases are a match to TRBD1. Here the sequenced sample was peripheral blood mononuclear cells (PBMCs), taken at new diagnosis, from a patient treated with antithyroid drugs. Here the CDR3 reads CASSLGLYTGEPYEQYF. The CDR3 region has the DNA TGCGCCAGCAGCTTGGGGCTCTATACAGGGGAGCCCTACGAGCAGTACTTC.